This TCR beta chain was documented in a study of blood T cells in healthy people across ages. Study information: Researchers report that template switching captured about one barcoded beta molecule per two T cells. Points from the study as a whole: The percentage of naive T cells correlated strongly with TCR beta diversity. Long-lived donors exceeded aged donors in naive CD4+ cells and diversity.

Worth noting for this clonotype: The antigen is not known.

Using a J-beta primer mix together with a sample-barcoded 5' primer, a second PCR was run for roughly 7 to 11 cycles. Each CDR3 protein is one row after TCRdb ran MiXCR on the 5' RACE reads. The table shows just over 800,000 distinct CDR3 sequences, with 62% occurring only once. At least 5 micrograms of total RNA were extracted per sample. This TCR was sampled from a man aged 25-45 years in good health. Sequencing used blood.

The CDR3 region is CASSETAGVPLHF. The CDR3 DNA reads as TGTGCCAGCAGTGAAACGGCAGGGGTACCCCTCCACTTT. The chain joins TRBV2 to TRBJ1-6; perhaps TRBD1 as D (6 bases). V lost 2 bases and J 12 bases, leaving 11 bases between the germline ends. CDR1 and CDR2 (germline): SNHLY, FYNNEI. The length of the CDR3 is 13 residues.